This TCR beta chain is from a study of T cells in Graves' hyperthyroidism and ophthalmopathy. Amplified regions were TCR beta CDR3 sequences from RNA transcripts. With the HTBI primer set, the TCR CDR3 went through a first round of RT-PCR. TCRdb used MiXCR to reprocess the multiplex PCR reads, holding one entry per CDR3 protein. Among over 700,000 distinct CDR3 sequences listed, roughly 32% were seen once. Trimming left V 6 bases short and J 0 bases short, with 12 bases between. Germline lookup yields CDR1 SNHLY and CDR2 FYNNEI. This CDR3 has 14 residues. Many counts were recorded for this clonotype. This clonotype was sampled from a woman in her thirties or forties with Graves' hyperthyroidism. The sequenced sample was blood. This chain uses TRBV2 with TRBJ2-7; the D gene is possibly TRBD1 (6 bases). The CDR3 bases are TGTGCCAGCAGGAGGACAGAGAGCTCCTACGAGCAGTACTTC. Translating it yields CASRRTESSYEQYF.